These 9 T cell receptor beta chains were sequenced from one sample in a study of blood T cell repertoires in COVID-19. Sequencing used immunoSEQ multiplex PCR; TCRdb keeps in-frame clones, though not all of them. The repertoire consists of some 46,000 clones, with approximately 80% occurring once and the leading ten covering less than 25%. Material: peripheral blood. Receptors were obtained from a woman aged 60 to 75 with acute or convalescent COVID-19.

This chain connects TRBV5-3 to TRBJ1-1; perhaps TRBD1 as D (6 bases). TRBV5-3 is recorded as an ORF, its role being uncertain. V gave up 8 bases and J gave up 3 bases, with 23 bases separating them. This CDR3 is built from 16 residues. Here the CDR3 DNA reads TGTGCCAGTCCCACCGGAGCGGAGGCAGGGGACACTGAAGCTTTCTTT. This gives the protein CASPTGAEAGDTEAFF.

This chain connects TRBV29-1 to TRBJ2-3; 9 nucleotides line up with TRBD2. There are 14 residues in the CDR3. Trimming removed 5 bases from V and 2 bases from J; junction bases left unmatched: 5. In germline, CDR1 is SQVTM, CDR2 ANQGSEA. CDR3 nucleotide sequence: TGCAGCGTTATGCGGGGGGGTGACACAGATACGCAGTATTTT. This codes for CSVMRGGDTDTQYF.

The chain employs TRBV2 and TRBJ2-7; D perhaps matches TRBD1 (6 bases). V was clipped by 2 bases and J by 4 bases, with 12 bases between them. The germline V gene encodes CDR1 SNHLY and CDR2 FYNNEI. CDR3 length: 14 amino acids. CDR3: CASSESQGRYEQYF. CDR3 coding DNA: TGTGCCAGCAGTGAAAGTCAGGGGCGGTACGAGCAGTACTTC.

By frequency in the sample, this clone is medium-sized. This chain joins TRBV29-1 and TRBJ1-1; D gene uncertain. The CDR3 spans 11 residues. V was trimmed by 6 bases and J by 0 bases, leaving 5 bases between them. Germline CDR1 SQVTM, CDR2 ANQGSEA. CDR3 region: CSVRVNTEAFF. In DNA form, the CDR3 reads TGCAGCGTACGGGTGAACACTGAAGCTTTCTTT.

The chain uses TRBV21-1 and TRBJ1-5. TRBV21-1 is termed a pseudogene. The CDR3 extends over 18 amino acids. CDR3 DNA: TGTGCCAGCAGGATAAAGGAGAGAACTACCTATAGCAATCAGCCCCAGCATTTT. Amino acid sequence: CASRIKERTTYSNQPQHF.

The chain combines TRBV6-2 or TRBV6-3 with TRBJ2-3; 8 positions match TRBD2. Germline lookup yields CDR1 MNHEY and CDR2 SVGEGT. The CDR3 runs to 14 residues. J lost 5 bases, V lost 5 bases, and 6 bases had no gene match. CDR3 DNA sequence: TGTGCCAGCAGTACAACGGGGGGGATAGATACGCAGTATTTT. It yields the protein CASSTTGGIDTQYF.

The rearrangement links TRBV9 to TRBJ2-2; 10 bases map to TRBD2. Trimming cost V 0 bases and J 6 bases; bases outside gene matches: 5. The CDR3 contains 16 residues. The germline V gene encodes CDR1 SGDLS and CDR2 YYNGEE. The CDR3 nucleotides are TGTGCCAGCAGCGTAGGGCCTAGCGGGGGATCCGGGGAGCTGTTTTTT. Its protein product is CASSVGPSGGSGELFF.

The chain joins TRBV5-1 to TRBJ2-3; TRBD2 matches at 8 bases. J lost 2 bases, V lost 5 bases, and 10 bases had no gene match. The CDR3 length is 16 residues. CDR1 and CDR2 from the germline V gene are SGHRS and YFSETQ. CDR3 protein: CASRTGAGENTDTQYF. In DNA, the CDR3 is TGCGCCAGCAGAACAGGAGCGGGGGAAAACACAGATACGCAGTATTTT.

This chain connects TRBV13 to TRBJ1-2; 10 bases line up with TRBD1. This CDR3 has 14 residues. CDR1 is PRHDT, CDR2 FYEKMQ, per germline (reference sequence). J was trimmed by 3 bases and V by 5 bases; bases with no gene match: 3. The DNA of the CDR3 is TGTGCCAGCAGCCACGGGACAGGGGACTATGGCTACACCTTC. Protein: CASSHGTGDYGYTF.